The 2 T cell receptor beta chains reported below all come from one sample, sequenced in a study of cytomegalovirus exposure and HLA in healthy donors. 60 Vbeta and 13 Jbeta primers were used in PCR. Measured with immunoSEQ multiplex PCR; TCRdb has only the in-frame clones, and not every one. This table has some 150,000 clones, 77% appearing once. The sequenced sample consisted of PBMCs. The source of these receptors is a woman aged 25 to 39 in good health and CMV-seronegative.

The chain links TRBV4-3 to TRBJ2-1; 9 bases line up with TRBD1. With V trimmed by 0 bases and J by 4 bases, 16 bases remained unmatched. The CDR3 length is 20 residues. Germline loops: CDR1 LGHNA, CDR2 YSLEER. The CDR3: CASSQEILQGALRGYNEQFF. The CDR3 DNA follows: TGCGCCAGCAGCCAAGAGATACTACAGGGGGCCCTCCGGGGTTACAATGAGCAGTTCTTC.

This chain uses TRBV28 with TRBJ2-6; 11 bases map to TRBD1. With 5 bases clipped from V and 1 base from J, the junction kept 7 bases outside the gene matches. This CDR3 is built from 18 residues. Per the germline V gene, CDR1 is MDHEN and CDR2 is SYDVKM. CDR3 residues: CASSPGQGARSGANVLTF. In DNA form, the CDR3 reads TGTGCCAGCAGTCCAGGACAGGGGGCGCGTTCTGGGGCCAACGTCCTGACTTTC.